The rows below give T cell receptor beta chains drawn from one sample of a study of cytomegalovirus exposure and HLA in healthy donors. TCRdb's table, derived via immunoSEQ multiplex PCR, lists solely in-frame clones and lacks some. Here the sample spans 180,000 or so clones, 75% to 80% being singletons. Sample: PBMCs. All receptors come from a man aged 40-55 years in good health and CMV-seropositive. Each CDR3 is given with its conserved first and last residue. The D gene is left open where the match is weak. Clone size, where shown, is once, few, many, or a class for clones that have expanded.

V	size	D	J	CDR3	DNA
TRBV5-1	.	.	TRBJ1-2	CASSDPGYYGYTF	TGCGCCAGCAGCGACCCGGGTTACTATGGCTACACCTTC
TRBV27	.	.	TRBJ1-4	CASSFAGTNEKLFF	TGTGCCAGCAGTTTCGCGGGAACTAATGAAAAACTGTTTTTT
TRBV7-9	.	TRBD2	TRBJ2-1	CASSLQAGAPNEQFF	TGTGCCAGCAGCTTACAGGCGGGAGCCCCCAATGAGCAGTTCTTC
TRBV18	.	.	TRBJ2-4	CASSPLAKNIQYF	TGTGCCAGCTCACCTCTAGCCAAAAACATTCAGTACTTC
TRBV6-1	.	TRBD1	TRBJ1-1	CASSDRGVNTEAFF	TGTGCCAGCAGTGACAGGGGGGTGAACACTGAAGCTTTCTTT
TRBV28	once	.	TRBJ2-7	CASTTGSYEQYF	TGTGCCAGCACGACGGGCTCCTACGAGCAGTACTTC
TRBV5-4	.	.	TRBJ2-6	CASSFPGGTGANVLTF	TGTGCCAGCAGCTTTCCGGGGGGCACTGGGGCCAACGTCCTGACTTTC
TRBV18	.	.	TRBJ2-2	CASSPLGGANTGELFF	TGTGCCAGCTCACCATTGGGGGGAGCGAACACCGGGGAGCTGTTTTTT
TRBV19	.	.	TRBJ2-3	CASSTGAEPDTQYF	TGTGCCAGTAGTACTGGGGCCGAGCCAGATACGCAGTATTTT
TRBV6-1	.	.	TRBJ2-3	CASSPRQVTDTQYF	TGTGCCAGCAGTCCCCGACAGGTCACAGATACGCAGTATTTT
TRBV4-1	.	.	TRBJ2-3	CASSQGPLSTDTQYF	TGCGCCAGCAGCCAAGGCCCTCTAAGCACAGATACGCAGTATTTT
TRBV7-3	few	.	TRBJ2-3	CASSLLGRGQDTQYF	TGTGCCAGCAGCTTATTGGGCAGGGGACAAGATACGCAGTATTTT
TRBV5-4	.	TRBD2	TRBJ2-1	CASSFNSGTYNEQFF	TGTGCCAGCAGCTTTAATAGCGGGACCTACAATGAGCAGTTCTTC
TRBV2	.	TRBD2	TRBJ2-7	CAANGLAGDEQYF	TGTGCCGCCAACGGACTAGCGGGAGACGAGCAGTACTTC
TRBV7-9	few	.	TRBJ2-3	CASSSRGGGGRTQYF	TGTGCCAGCAGCTCGCGCGGAGGGGGCGGTCGAACACAGTATTTT
TRBV11-3	.	TRBD1	TRBJ2-7	CASSDRVAYEQYF	TGTGCCAGCAGCGACAGGGTTGCCTACGAGCAGTACTTC
TRBV30	.	TRBD1	TRBJ2-7	CACPGTGSYEQYF	TGTGCCTGTCCTGGGACAGGATCCTACGAGCAGTACTTC
TRBV15	.	TRBD1	TRBJ1-2	CATSRPVGQGVGYTF	TGTGCCACCAGCAGACCCGTGGGACAGGGGGTTGGCTACACCTTC
TRBV6-6	.	TRBD1	TRBJ1-4	CASSYSDRAKLFF	TGTGCCAGCAGTTACTCGGACAGGGCAAAACTGTTTTTT
TRBV7-2	few	TRBD1	TRBJ2-7	CASSDKTGSSYEQYF	TGTGCCAGCAGCGATAAGACAGGGAGCTCCTACGAGCAGTACTTC
TRBV6-1	.	.	TRBJ1-5	CASSEFPRQPQHF	TGTGCCAGCAGTGAATTTCCGAGGCAGCCCCAGCATTTT
TRBV15	.	.	TRBJ1-3	CATSRDISNSGNTIYF	TGTGCCACCAGCAGAGACATTTCTAACTCTGGAAACACCATATATTTT
TRBV5-5	.	TRBD1	TRBJ2-3	CASSGIPGQPLYSTDTQYF	TGTGCCAGCAGCGGGATACCGGGACAGCCGCTCTATAGCACAGATACGCAGTATTTT
TRBV5-1	.	.	TRBJ2-4	CASSLDPTDLAKNIQYF	TGCGCCAGCAGCTTGGACCCTACAGATCTAGCCAAAAACATTCAGTACTTC
TRBV10-2	once	.	TRBJ1-3	CASRTSGSSGNTIYF	TGCGCCAGCAGGACCTCGGGGAGCTCTGGAAACACCATATATTTT
TRBV19	once	TRBD1	TRBJ2-7	CASTQTGDLYEQYF	TGTGCCAGTACCCAGACAGGGGACCTCTACGAGCAGTACTTC
TRBV11-2	.	.	TRBJ1-1	CASSFVNTEAFF	TGTGCCAGCAGCTTCGTGAACACTGAAGCTTTCTTT
TRBV6-4	.	TRBD2	TRBJ2-5	CASIGRREWETQYF	TGTGCCAGCATCGGGAGGCGGGAGTGGGAGACCCAGTACTTC
TRBV30	.	TRBD1	TRBJ2-1	CAWGQGNEQFF	TGTGCCTGGGGACAGGGGAATGAGCAGTTCTTC
TRBV19	.	.	TRBJ1-4	CASSGLTNEKLFF	TGTGCCAGTAGTGGCTTGACTAATGAAAAACTGTTTTTT
TRBV4-1	.	.	TRBJ2-4	CASSQEEAGSQYF	TGCGCCAGCAGCCAAGAGGAGGCAGGCAGTCAGTACTTC
TRBV10-3	.	.	TRBJ2-7	CAISEGAVLEQYF	TGTGCCATCAGTGAGGGAGCGGTCTTAGAGCAGTACTTC
TRBV5-1	.	TRBD1	TRBJ2-1	CASSFGTEDNEQFF	TGCGCCAGCAGCTTCGGGACAGAGGACAATGAGCAGTTCTTC
TRBV28	few	.	TRBJ2-7	CASSPHTGYEQYF	TGTGCCAGCAGTCCCCATACAGGCTACGAGCAGTACTTC
TRBV6-5	few	.	TRBJ2-3	CASSYSDNTDTQYF	TGTGCCAGCAGTTACTCGGACAACACAGATACGCAGTATTTT
TRBV19	.	TRBD2	TRBJ2-5	CASSPGAGGPKTQYF	TGTGCCAGTAGTCCCGGAGCGGGAGGGCCTAAGACCCAGTACTTC
TRBV19	.	.	TRBJ2-5	CASSIGQANSQETQYF	TGTGCCAGTAGTATAGGCCAGGCGAACTCCCAAGAGACCCAGTACTTC
TRBV19	.	TRBD1	TRBJ1-1	CASSTTGVLNTEAFF	TGTGCCAGTAGTACCACAGGGGTCCTGAACACTGAAGCTTTCTTT
TRBV15	.	TRBD1	TRBJ1-5	CATSRATGGGNQPQHF	TGTGCCACCAGCAGAGCCACAGGGGGGGGCAATCAGCCCCAGCATTTT
TRBV9	.	.	TRBJ2-1	CASSVGAGHNEQFF	TGTGCCAGCAGCGTAGGGGCGGGACACAATGAGCAGTTCTTC